The source of this TCR beta chain is a study of blood T cells in healthy people across ages. Study results and caveats: Calculation of diversity from one million T cells yielded estimates considered to be underestimates.

Through a sample-barcoded 5' primer and a J-beta primer mix, a second PCR was run for roughly 6 to 11 cycles. TCRdb reprocessed the 5' RACE reads with MiXCR, giving one entry per CDR3 protein. The table has some 800,000 distinct CDR3 sequences, roughly 25% seen once. This clonotype has a single count. Antigen: not known. This CDR3 spans 16 amino acids. V lost 5 bases to trimming and J lost 1 base; unmatched junction nucleotides: 9. Germline CDR1 reads SGHAT; CDR2 reads FQNNGV. This same sample was also part of a study on T cells of mothers and their children. From that second work: The TCR beta CDR3 read count exceeded 8.5 million for each mother and was around 3.1 million for each child.

The sample taken for sequencing was blood. This chain connects TRBV11-2 to TRBJ2-5, with TRBD2 identical over 8 bases. The clonotype was recovered from a boy between 5 and 17 years old in good health. The CDR3 sequence: CASSRDGLALQETQYF. The CDR3 DNA is TGTGCCAGCAGCAGGGACGGACTAGCCCTCCAAGAGACCCAGTACTTC.